This T cell receptor (beta chain) appears in the sequencing data of a study of PD-L1 blockade in urothelial cancer. Study summary: Intravenous atezolizumab, 1,200 mg every 3 weeks, was begun by patients in the mid-2010s.

Time point meaning: pretreatment peripheral blood. V was clipped by 5 bases and J by 13 bases; unmatched bases: 3. Germline V gene sequence: CDR1 MNHEY, CDR2 SVGAGI. The CDR3 extends over 11 amino acids. Clones were read by immunoSEQ multiplex PCR, and TCRdb kept only the in-frame ones, dropping some. The table records under 95,000 clones, more than 75% of them present only once. This receptor was identified in a man aged 55 to 70 with urothelial cancer. The rearrangement uses TRBV6-5 and TRBJ2-1; 9 bases are shared with TRBD1. This specimen was PBMCs, taken around atezolizumab (anti-PD-L1) treatment. The CDR3 loop is CASSRDRDQFF. The CDR3 bases are TGTGCCAGCAGTCGGGACAGGGATCAGTTCTTC.